These 3 T cell receptor beta chains share one sample of origin, sequenced in a study of blood T cell repertoires in COVID-19. Measured with immunoSEQ multiplex PCR; TCRdb has only the in-frame clones, and not every one. The sample has some 250,000 clones; about 86% are singletons. The sample comprised peripheral blood. The source of these receptors is a woman in her thirties who had recovered from COVID-19.

The chain couples TRBV11-3 to TRBJ1-6; unclear D gene. The CDR3 contains 13 residues. The germline gives CDR1 SGHNT, CDR2 YENEEA. V was pared by 0 bases and J by 8 bases, with 5 bases between. The CDR3 DNA follows: TGTGCCAGCAGCTTAGATCGCGATTCACCCCTCCACTTT. Its translation: CASSLDRDSPLHF. The full variable domain, completed using reference TRBV11-3 and TRBJ1-6, is EAGVVQSPRYKIIEKKQPVAFWCNPISGHNTLYWYLQNLGQGPELLIRYENEEAVDDSQLPKDRFSAERLKGVDSTLKIQPAELGDSAVYLCASSLDRDSPLHFGNGTRLTVT.

The J gene is TRBJ1-5, the V gene TRBV6-5; TRBD1 is a possible D gene (6 bases). CDR1 is MNHEY, CDR2 SVGAGI, per germline. V lost 6 bases and J lost 2, with 14 bases in between. The CDR3 has 15 residues. DNA for the CDR3: TGTGCCAGCAGGTTACAGGGTGACCGCAATCAGCCCCAGCATTTT. Translated: CASRLQGDRNQPQHF.

The chain carries TRBV29-1 and TRBJ2-2; no reliable D call. V lost 0 bases, J lost 5 bases, and 4 bases lay in between. This CDR3 contains 12 residues. The V gene's germline CDR1 is SQVTM and CDR2 ANQGSEA. CDR3 sequence reads: CSVEDRTGELFF. CDR3 in DNA: TGCAGCGTTGAAGATAGAACCGGGGAGCTGTTTTTT.